This T cell receptor beta chain was sequenced for a study of regulatory T cells in long-lasting Graves disease. The study, taken as a whole, reports: Persistent disease was characterized by preferential usage of TRBV28, TRBJ1-2 and TRBJ2-5.

To make TCR beta libraries, researchers used iRepertoire HTBI primers and Arm-PCR of CDR3 regions. TCRdb redid the calling of the multiplex PCR reads with MiXCR, one entry per CDR3 protein. This sample has approximately 400,000 distinct CDR3 sequences, with around 22% found just once. This clonotype was observed a handful of times. Antigen specificity is unknown. CDR1 and CDR2 (germline): SGHKS, YYEKEE (reference sequence). There are 15 residues in the CDR3. Trimming took 0 bases from V and 4 from J, leaving 11 bases between them. Noted time point: persistent/refractory GD, antithyroid drugs over 5 years with positive TRAb. RNA from PBMCs was the source of the TCR library.

The chain employs TRBV5-5 and TRBJ1-5; tentatively, D is TRBD1 (5 bases). The TCR comes from a female donor with Graves disease. The input for sequencing was peripheral blood mononuclear cells (PBMCs), taken when the disease was refractory, from a patient treated with antithyroid drugs. DNA of the CDR3: TGTGCCAGCAGCTTGGCCGGGACTCTTAATCAGCCCCAGCATTTT. As protein: CASSLAGTLNQPQHF.